This T cell receptor (beta chain) comes out of a study of cytomegalovirus exposure and HLA in healthy donors. PCR involved 60 Vbeta and 13 Jbeta primers. Some clones are missing from TCRdb's copy, which holds only in-frame ones; the method was immunoSEQ multiplex PCR. The table lists over 95,000 clones, roughly 76% of them singletons, with 9.5% to 15% in the top ten. This clone has only one observation. The source material was PBMCs. The clonotype originates from a woman between 40 and 55 years old in good health and CMV-seropositive.

CDR3 coding DNA: TGTGCCAGCAGACAGCCGGGGATTAGCACAGATACGCAGTATTTT. Amino acid sequence: CASRQPGISTDTQYF. The J gene is TRBJ2-3, the V gene TRBV6-1; tentatively, D is TRBD2 (5 bases). The V and J ends lost 6 bases and 0 bases respectively, with 13 bases between them. The germline gives CDR1 MNHNS, CDR2 SASEGT. The CDR3 extends over 15 amino acids.